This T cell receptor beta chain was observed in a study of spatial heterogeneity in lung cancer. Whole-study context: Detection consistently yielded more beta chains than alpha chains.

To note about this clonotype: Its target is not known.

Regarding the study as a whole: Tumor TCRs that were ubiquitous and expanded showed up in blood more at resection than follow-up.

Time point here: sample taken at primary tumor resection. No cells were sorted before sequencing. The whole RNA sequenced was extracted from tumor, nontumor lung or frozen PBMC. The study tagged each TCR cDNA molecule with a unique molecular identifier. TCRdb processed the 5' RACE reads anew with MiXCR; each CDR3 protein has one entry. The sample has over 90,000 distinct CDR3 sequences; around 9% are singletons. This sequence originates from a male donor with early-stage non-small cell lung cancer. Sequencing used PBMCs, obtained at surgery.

For the CDR3, the DNA is TGCGCCAGCAGCCAAGATTTGCGCTCCTACGAGCAGTACTTC. Translating gives CASSQDLRSYEQYF. The J gene is TRBJ2-7, the V gene TRBV4-3, with no clear D. Germline V CDR1 and CDR2: LGHNA, YSLEER. CDR3 size: 14 residues. Trimming stripped 0 bases from V and 0 bases from J, with 6 bases between.